The 12 T cell receptor beta chains in this list originate from one sample, sequenced in a study of cytomegalovirus exposure and HLA in healthy donors. The PCR used 60 Vbeta and 13 Jbeta primers. Sequenced by immunoSEQ multiplex PCR; TCRdb stores in-frame clones only, minus some. The profile covers about 130,000 clones, with approximately 80% appearing a single time and roughly 3% taken by the ten largest. The sequenced sample was PBMCs. These receptors came from a man aged 50-60 years in good health and CMV-seronegative.

This sequence joins TRBV6-4 and TRBJ1-5, with D uncertain. The germline CDR1 and CDR2 sequences are MRHNA and SNTAGT. CDR3 length: 14 amino acids. Deletions cut 4 bases from V and 0 bases from J, with 7 bases between. The CDR3 sequence: CASSAGYSNQPQHF. DNA of the CDR3: TGTGCCAGCAGTGCGGGTTATAGCAATCAGCCCCAGCATTTT.

This clone appeared a few times. The gene calls are TRBV2 and TRBJ1-3; TRBD1 matches 8 bases. CDR3 length equals 14 residues. V shed 6 bases and J 3 bases; nucleotides not matched to a gene: 4. CDR1 and CDR2 (germline): SNHLY, FYNNEI. The DNA of the CDR3 is TGTGCCAGCAGGAACAGGGGGAGTGGAAACACCATATATTTT. It translates to CASRNRGSGNTIYF.

This clone was seen a handful of times. The chain combines TRBV19 with TRBJ2-5; 9 nucleotides line up with TRBD2. J was trimmed by 4 bases and V by 10 bases; bases with no gene match: 7. This CDR3 has 13 amino acids. Looked up from germline, CDR1 is LNHDA and CDR2 is SQIVND (reference sequence). CDR3 nucleotides: TGTGCCACCGAGCGGGGGGCCGGAGAGACCCAGTACTTC. Amino acids: CATERGAGETQYF.

The chain carries TRBV7-6 and TRBJ2-7; the match to TRBD1 covers 7 bases. The germline V gene encodes CDR1 SGHVS and CDR2 FNYEAQ. V trimming: 5 bases; J trimming: 3 bases; junction bases outside the gene matches: 7. This CDR3 region has 14 residues. CDR3 bases: TGTGCCAGCAGCCCCCGGGACAGCAACTACGAGCAGTACTTC. Translating gives CASSPRDSNYEQYF.

Here the CDR3 DNA reads TGCGCCAGCGGCTTCTCGGGGGGATCTGGGGCCAACGTCCTGACTTTC. This codes for CASGFSGGSGANVLTF. The chain has TRBV4-1 and TRBJ2-6, with 7 bases matching TRBD2. Germline CDR1 reads MGHRA; CDR2 reads YSYEKL. Trimming removed 8 bases from V and 1 base from J; junction bases left unmatched: 8. The CDR3 sequence is 16 residues long.

The rearrangement uses TRBV29-1 and TRBJ2-3; D might be TRBD2 (6 bases). Germline V gene data show CDR1 as SQVTM and CDR2 as ANQGSEA. The CDR3 consists of 15 residues. Trimming shortened V by 1 base and J by 2 bases, and 13 bases separated the two germline ends. The CDR3 region is CSVEVFAGTTDTQYF. The CDR3 region has the DNA TGCAGCGTTGAAGTGTTTGCGGGGACCACAGATACGCAGTATTTT.

The chain couples TRBV30 to TRBJ1-2, with D unclear. Per the germline V gene, CDR1 is GTSNPN and CDR2 is SVGIG (reference sequence). The CDR3 contains 14 residues. The V end lost 4 bases, the J end lost 5 bases, and 17 bases lay between the germline ends. CDR3 nucleotide sequence: TGTGCCTGGACTACAGCTTTACAATCATATGGCTACACCTTC. It translates to CAWTTALQSYGYTF.

The table lists this clone with a few counts. The rearrangement links TRBV27 to TRBJ2-3, with 9 bases identical to TRBD1. There are 18 residues in the CDR3. CDR1 MNHEY and CDR2 SMNVEV come from the germline V gene (reference sequence). Trimming removed 0 bases from V and 3 bases from J; junction bases left unmatched: 10. As DNA, the CDR3 is TGTGCCAGCAGTTTATCCTTTCCGGGACAGGGTTTTACAGATACGCAGTATTTT. It translates to CASSLSFPGQGFTDTQYF.

The CDR3 sequence is CASSLADRPNYGYTF. CDR3 DNA: TGTGCCAGCAGCTTAGCAGACAGGCCCAACTATGGCTACACCTTC. The chain links TRBV7-9 to TRBJ1-2; TRBD1 might be the D (6 bases). The CDR3 sequence is 15 residues long. Germline assignment: CDR1 SEHNR and CDR2 FQNEAQ (reference sequence). The ends were cut back, 0 bases at V and 2 bases at J, with 10 bases in the middle.

The chain combines TRBV30 with TRBJ1-1; D might be TRBD1 (6 bases). The CDR3 extends over 11 amino acids. Looked up from germline, CDR1 is GTSNPN and CDR2 is SVGIG (reference sequence). Trimming removed 3 bases at V and 11 bases at J, with 13 bases between. DNA of the CDR3: TGTGCCTGGAGCCGGACGCAGGGGGCTTTCTTT. Amino acid sequence: CAWSRTQGAFF.

There are a few counts of this clone. The V call is TRBV6-1, the J call TRBJ2-3, with 12 bases fitting TRBD1. Germline assignment: CDR1 MNHNS and CDR2 SASEGT. This CDR3 spans 15 amino acids. V shed 6 bases and J 4 bases; nucleotides not matched to a gene: 5. CDR3: CASSRGQGASDTQYF. The CDR3 nucleotides read TGTGCCAGCAGCCGGGGACAGGGGGCCTCAGATACGCAGTATTTT.

CDR3 residues: CASSQRGTAQETQYF. DNA for the CDR3: TGCGCCAGCAGCCAACGTGGGACAGCCCAAGAGACCCAGTACTTC. The rearrangement joins TRBV4-3 to TRBJ2-5; TRBD1 matches at 7 bases. V was clipped by 2 bases and J by 1 base; unmatched bases: 4. The germline gives CDR1 LGHNA, CDR2 YSLEER. The CDR3 consists of 15 residues.